This section outlines one T cell receptor beta chain sequence together with its context. The antigen remains undetermined. The data were taken from a study of T cell repertoires in cytomegalovirus infection. The germline V gene encodes CDR1 LGHNT and CDR2 FRNRAP. The CDR3 runs to 17 residues. The trim removed 3 bases at V and 7 bases at J, leaving 7 bases unmatched. Via MiXCR, TCRdb re-called the reads, giving one row per CDR3 protein. The table records about 830,000 distinct CDR3 sequences, around a third of them present only once. The source is a human donor in good health (CMV status not recorded). Some clones in this sample may be carry-over from other donors' samples. Material: cultured CD8+ T cells from PBMCs, obtained from culture after CMV antigen stimulation. The V and J genes are TRBV12-5 and TRBJ2-1; 15 bases fit TRBD2. The CDR3 here is CASGFGLAGGPENEQFF. For the CDR3, the DNA is TGTGCTAGTGGTTTTGGACTAGCGGGGGGGCCGGAGAATGAGCAGTTCTTC. The variable domain in full, completed from reference TRBV12-5 and TRBJ2-1, reads DARVTQTPRHKVTEMGQEVTMRCQPILGHNTVFWYRQTMMQGLELLAYFRNRAPLDDSGMPKDRFSAEMPDATLATLKIQPSEPRDSAVYFCASGFGLAGGPENEQFFGPGTRLTVL.